This T cell receptor beta chain was recovered during a study of technical replicates of blood from several donors. Generated by immunoSEQ multiplex PCR, the TCRdb table keeps only in-frame clones and is missing some. The top ten hold approximately 0.21% of the sample, which has around 70,000 clones, approximately 96% seen once. The V gene lost 3 bases and the J gene lost 6 bases, with 17 bases spanning the gap. In germline, CDR1 is SGHRS, CDR2 YFSETQ. This CDR3 region has 15 residues. Sequences were obtained from T cells isolated from PBMCs. The J gene is TRBJ2-3, the V gene TRBV5-1; possible D gene TRBD2, 6 bases. This TCR was sampled from a human donor in good health. CDR3 sequence reads: CASSSYGGPQDTQYF. CDR3 nucleotides: TGCGCCAGCAGCTCCTACGGGGGACCCCAGGATACGCAGTATTTT.